This T cell receptor beta chain was identified during a study of beta chain features in type 1 diabetes. Since all of the isolated RNA was reverse transcribed, expressed TCRB transcripts were what got sequenced. Produced via immunoSEQ multiplex PCR; TCRdb's table is partial and in-frame only. The table shows about 290,000 clones, with roughly 8% occurring only once. This clone was observed a handful of times. Sorting of CD4+ naive, central memory, regulatory and stem cell-like memory cells was performed via CD45RO/CCR7/CD25/CD127/CD95/CD27. Sequenced: central memory CD4+ T cells from blood. This clonotype originated in a woman aged 18 to 35 in good health.

The CDR3 bases are TGCAGCGTTCAGGGGCTCTCCTACGAGCAGTACTTC. Its protein product is CSVQGLSYEQYF. The V gene is TRBV29-1, the J gene TRBJ2-7; TRBD1 might be the D (6 bases). Trimming shortened V by 5 bases and J by 0 bases, and 8 bases separated the two germline ends. This CDR3 has 12 amino acids. CDR1 is SQVTM, CDR2 ANQGSEA, per germline.